The 15 T cell receptor beta chains below all came from one sample that was sequenced in a study of blood T cell repertoires in COVID-19. Only in-frame clones appear in the TCRdb table, and some are missing; sequencing was by immunoSEQ multiplex PCR. The repertoire has under 55,000 clones, roughly 80% of them found once; the top ten carry about 5.8%. Material: PBMCs or T cells enriched from blood (not recorded which). The origin of the receptors is a woman between 50 and 59 years old with acute COVID-19.

This clone was seen a single time. The CDR3 protein is CSASGGTGKETQYF. In nucleotides, the CDR3 is TGCAGTGCTAGTGGGGGGACAGGGAAAGAGACCCAGTACTTC. The chain carries TRBV20-1 and TRBJ2-5; 9 bases align to TRBD1. Germline V gene data show CDR1 as DFQATT and CDR2 as SNEGSKA (reference sequence). The V gene end was trimmed by 3 bases and the J gene end by 3 bases; junction bases not matched to a gene: 5. The CDR3 is 14 residues long.

V and J are TRBV5-1 and TRBJ2-3; TRBD1 is a possible D gene (6 bases). CDR1 SGHRS and CDR2 YFSETQ come from the germline V gene. V lost 4 bases and J lost 4, with 16 bases in between. The CDR3 consists of 15 residues. CDR3 DNA sequence: TGCGCCAGCAGCGACCAGGGGATCCTGGCAGATACGCAGTATTTT. It yields the protein CASSDQGILADTQYF.

The rearrangement joins TRBV5-4 to TRBJ2-6; D is unresolved. This CDR3 has 16 amino acids. Germline V gene data show CDR1 as SGHNT and CDR2 as YYREEE (reference sequence). Trimming cost V 1 base and J 0 bases, with 8 bases left between them. CDR3: CASSLRPLSGANVLTF. DNA for the CDR3: TGTGCCAGCAGCTTGCGTCCTCTCTCTGGGGCCAACGTCCTGACTTTC.

The chain has TRBV5-1 and TRBJ2-7; 10 positions agree with TRBD1. From germline, CDR1 is SGHRS and CDR2 YFSETQ. CDR3 length: 15 amino acids. The V and J ends lost 4 bases and 5 bases, in that order; junction bases with no gene match: 9. CDR3 DNA: TGCGCCAGCAGCAACCGGGACAGGGGTTTCGACGAGCAGTACTTC. Residues: CASSNRDRGFDEQYF.

V and J are TRBV24-1 and TRBJ1-2; tentative D call: TRBD1 (5 bases). CDR3 length: 15 residues. Germline V gene data show CDR1 as KGHDR and CDR2 as SFDVKD. Trimming removed 2 bases from V and 7 bases from J, with 16 bases in between. CDR3 residues: CATSDSFREGVGYTF. In DNA form, the CDR3 reads TGTGCCACCAGTGATTCCTTCAGGGAAGGGGTTGGCTACACCTTC.

This chain joins TRBV5-1 and TRBJ2-2; possibly TRBD2 for D (5 bases). This CDR3 comprises 14 residues. V was cut by 0 bases and J by 6 bases, with 9 bases left in between. Germline CDR1 SGHRS, CDR2 YFSETQ. This CDR3 is CASSLEVEAGELFF. CDR3 nucleotide sequence: TGCGCCAGCAGCTTGGAGGTGGAGGCCGGGGAGCTGTTTTTT.

This chain links TRBV7-2 with TRBJ1-5, with unresolved D. CDR3 length equals 13 residues. The germline V gene encodes CDR1 SGHTA and CDR2 FQGNSA. V lost 5 bases and J 3 bases, leaving 8 bases between the germline ends. The CDR3 DNA sequence: TGTGCCAGCAGCCACGGGTTCAATCAGCCCCAGCATTTT. It is translated as CASSHGFNQPQHF. Together with reference TRBV7-2 and TRBJ1-5, the CDR3 gives the full variable domain: GAGVSQSPSNKVTEKGKDVELRCDPISGHTALYWYRQSLGQGLEFLIYFQGNSAPDKSGLPSDRFSAERTGGSVSTLTIQRTQQEDSAVYLCASSHGFNQPQHFGDGTRLSIL.

This clone was seen once. The CDR3 nucleotides read TGCGCCAGCAGCTCAAACCCTCCCAGCAGGGGCCTCACAGATACGCAGTATTTT. Protein sequence: CASSSNPPSRGLTDTQYF. The genes are TRBV5-1 and TRBJ2-3; maybe TRBD1 (6 bases). The ends were cut back, 3 bases at V and 2 bases at J, with 22 bases in the middle. The CDR3 extends over 18 amino acids. The germline CDR1 and CDR2 sequences are SGHRS and YFSETQ.

The chain combines TRBV2 with TRBJ2-3; 9 nucleotides match TRBD2. This CDR3 has 13 amino acids. J lost 8 bases, V lost 7 bases, and 7 bases had no gene match. Germline V gene data show CDR1 as SNHLY and CDR2 as FYNNEI. CDR3 nucleotides: TGTGCCAGCACGGCGGGGGGGCTAAGTACGCAGTATTTT. This translates into CASTAGGLSTQYF. Supplemented by reference TRBV2 and TRBJ2-3, the full variable domain reads EPEVTQTPSHQVTQMGQEVILRCVPISNHLYFYWYRQILGQKVEFLVSFYNNEISEKSEIFDDQFSVERPDGSNFTLKIRSTKLEDSAMYFCASTAGGLSTQYFGPGTRLTVL.

As DNA, the CDR3 is TGTGCCATCAGCTCCGGGACACCTGGAAACACCATATATTTT. It is translated as CAISSGTPGNTIYF. This rearrangement joins TRBV10-3 to TRBJ1-3; D is possibly TRBD1 (6 bases). V lost 6 bases, J lost 2 bases, and 11 bases lay in between. Germline CDR1 and CDR2: ENHRY and SYGVKD. The CDR3 contains 14 residues.

This clone came up a few times. The V call is TRBV28, the J call TRBJ2-7; weak D call: TRBD2 (7 bases). The CDR3 totals 15 residues. The germline V gene encodes CDR1 MDHEN and CDR2 SYDVKM. V gave up 6 bases and J gave up 4 bases, with 19 bases separating them. CDR3 amino acids: CASRGRVGGRYEQYF. CDR3 in DNA: TGTGCCAGCAGGGGGAGAGTCGGGGGGCGGTACGAGCAGTACTTC.

The V and J genes are TRBV2 and TRBJ2-5; 8 bases agree with TRBD1. Germline trimming cut 8 bases from V and 5 bases from J; bases unmatched to any gene: 13. CDR3 size: 15 residues. Germline values: CDR1 SNHLY, CDR2 FYNNEI. This CDR3 reads CASARDRSERETQYF. In DNA form, the CDR3 reads TGTGCCAGCGCCCGGGACAGGAGCGAGAGGGAGACCCAGTACTTC.

A single count supports this clone. V and J are TRBV27 and TRBJ1-1; tentative D call: TRBD1 (5 bases). Per germline, CDR1 MNHEY and CDR2 SMNVEV (reference sequence). CDR3 length: 13 residues. Trimming pared 5 bases from V and 5 bases from J, leaving 12 bases between. The CDR3 here is CASSRAGRTEAFF. DNA of the CDR3: TGTGCCAGCAGTCGAGCAGGGCGGACTGAAGCTTTCTTT.

The rearrangement uses TRBV5-1 and TRBJ2-5, with D uncertain. The CDR3 is made up of 11 amino acids. The germline V gene encodes CDR1 SGHRS and CDR2 YFSETQ. Trimming shortened V by 3 bases and J by 5 bases, and 5 bases separated the two germline ends. CDR3 protein: CASSSAETQYF. CDR3 coding DNA: TGCGCCAGCAGCTCCGCGGAGACCCAGTACTTC.

The rearrangement links TRBV2 to TRBJ2-3; D possibly corresponds to TRBD1 (7 bases). Trimming removed 3 bases from V and 6 bases from J, with 10 bases in between. This CDR3 has 13 residues. From germline, CDR1 is SNHLY and CDR2 FYNNEI. The CDR3 DNA reads TGTGCCAGCAGTGACAGGGGGGTGGATACGCAGTATTTT. Translating it yields CASSDRGVDTQYF.